Listed here is a single T cell receptor (beta chain). What it binds is not known. These data are taken from a study of blood T cells in healthy people across ages. The study, taken as a whole, reports: Naive T cell percentage showed a strong correlation with TCR beta diversity.

Germline assignment: CDR1 SGHRS and CDR2 YFSETQ. The V and J ends lost 0 bases and 11 bases respectively, with 17 bases between them. The CDR3 runs 14 residues. Primers used in a second PCR of about 7 to 12 cycles were a sample-barcoded 5' primer and a J-beta primer mix. Each cDNA molecule carried a tag from a template-switch adaptor that contained 12 random nucleotides. TCRdb reprocessed the 5' RACE reads with MiXCR, giving one entry per CDR3 protein. The sample holds 1.2 million to 1.5 million distinct CDR3 sequences, 59% seen once. Per-sample PBMC isolation yielded at least 7 million cells. The sequenced sample consisted of blood. The chain uses TRBV5-1 and TRBJ2-5; D perhaps matches TRBD1 (7 bases). This clonotype was obtained from a man between 18 and 29 years old in good health. The CDR3 is CASSLEGGEREQYF. CDR3 in DNA: TGCGCCAGCAGCTTGGAAGGGGGCGAACGGGAGCAGTACTTC.